This TCR beta chain was sequenced in a study of T cells expressing NK-cell markers. Whole-study context: From sorted CD3+CD56+NKG2C+, CD3+CD56+NKG2C- and CD3+CD56-NKG2C+ T cells came the TCR beta repertoires. HCMV seropositivity characterized most of the eight sequenced donors, and seronegativity one.

This CDR3 spans 14 amino acids. CDR1 DFQATT and CDR2 SNEGSKA come from the germline V gene (reference sequence). TCRdb re-called the 5' RACE reads; every CDR3 protein appears as one record, without DNA. Its clone listing holds about 260,000 distinct CDR3 sequences. The sample comprised blood T cells: a sorted CD56 or NKG2C T cell subset, CD4+ or CD8+ T cells, or bulk PBMC T cells (not recorded which). This chain uses TRBV20-1 with TRBJ1-5; TCRdb gives TRBD1 as the D gene, but with no DNA this cannot be confirmed. This receptor was identified in a woman aged 18 to 75 in good health. The CDR3 is CSASTGESDQPQHF.